Presented here are 7 T cell receptor beta chains from one specimen sequenced in a study of blood T cell repertoires in COVID-19. TCRdb's table, derived via immunoSEQ multiplex PCR, lists solely in-frame clones and lacks some. The sample has 90,000 to 120,000 clones; just over 70% are singletons. The sequencing sample was made of peripheral blood. These receptor sequences come from a woman aged 40 to 55 with acute or convalescent COVID-19.

The V call is TRBV5-6, the J call TRBJ2-2; a possible D gene is TRBD1 (6 bases). The CDR3 loop spans 15 amino acids. Deletions cut 1 base from V and 3 bases from J, with 10 bases between. CDR1 SGHDT and CDR2 YYEEEE come from the germline V gene. CDR3 residues: CASSLQGSYTGELFF. DNA for the CDR3: TGTGCCAGCAGCTTGCAGGGGTCCTACACCGGGGAGCTGTTTTTT.

V usage is TRBV5-6 and J usage is TRBJ2-1; D remains ambiguous. The CDR3 extends over 14 amino acids. The V and J ends lost 0 bases and 4 bases respectively, with 8 bases between them. Germline V gene data show CDR1 as SGHDT and CDR2 as YYEEEE. CDR3 in amino acids: CASSLDGPYNEQFF. The CDR3 DNA follows: TGTGCCAGCAGCTTGGATGGGCCTTACAATGAGCAGTTCTTC. The full variable domain, with the rest looked up from reference TRBV5-6 and TRBJ2-1, is DAGVTQSPTHLIKTRGQQVTLRCSPKSGHDTVSWYQQALGQGPQFIFQYYEEEERQRGNFPDRFSGHQFPNYSSELNVNALLLGDSALYLCASSLDGPYNEQFFGPGTRLTVL.

The chain has TRBV3-1 (or the pseudogene TRBV3-2) and TRBJ1-2; D is possibly TRBD1 (6 bases). The CDR3 spans 14 residues. The V end lost 4 bases, the J end lost 5 bases, and 14 bases lay between the germline ends. Looked up from germline, CDR1 is LGHDT and CDR2 is YNNKEL (reference sequence). CDR3 residues: CASSPRDKGYGYTF. The CDR3 nucleotides read TGTGCCAGCAGCCCCCGGGACAAAGGATATGGCTACACCTTC.

This clone has only a few counts. CDR3 in DNA: TGTGCCAGTAGTGGTGGGTCGATCGGGACAGGGGTATTTTTGAACACTGAAGCTTTCTTT. Its translation is CASSGGSIGTGVFLNTEAFF. This chain uses TRBV19 with TRBJ1-1; 10 bases align to TRBD1. The V segment lost 5 bases and the J segment 0 bases; nucleotides outside the gene matches: 18. The CDR3 has 20 residues. The V gene's germline CDR1 is LNHDA and CDR2 SQIVND (reference sequence).

This clone was detected only a few times. The rearrangement joins TRBV5-4 to TRBJ2-1; D perhaps matches TRBD1 (5 bases). The CDR3 spans 16 residues. The germline gives CDR1 SGHNT, CDR2 YYREEE (reference sequence). V was clipped by 0 bases and J by 4 bases, with 14 bases between them. The CDR3 DNA sequence: TGTGCCAGCAGCTTGGGAGTTGGGGCAGAGTACAATGAGCAGTTCTTC. Protein: CASSLGVGAEYNEQFF.

The chain joins TRBV6-5 to TRBJ1-1; D is uncertain. CDR1 and CDR2 (germline): MNHEY, SVGAGI. V was trimmed by 6 bases and J by 1 base, leaving 15 bases between them. This CDR3 has 15 amino acids. CDR3 coding DNA: TGTGCCAGCAGCCCCCTAGAGATAGGGAACACTGAAGCTTTCTTT. This sequence encodes CASSPLEIGNTEAFF.

V gene TRBV27 combines with J gene TRBJ2-4; TRBD2 might be the D (5 bases). The CDR3 is 16 residues long. V was pared by 5 bases and J by 0 bases, with 14 bases between. CDR1 and CDR2 (germline): MNHEY, SMNVEV (reference sequence). CDR3 nucleotides: TGTGCCAGCAGTCCCCGACTACAAATAGCCAAAAACATTCAGTACTTC. Protein: CASSPRLQIAKNIQYF.